One and the same sample provided the 6 T cell receptor beta chains below, sequenced in a study of T-cell memory formation after mild COVID-19. TCRdb independently ran MiXCR on the 5' RACE reads; one entry per CDR3 protein. Among hundreds of thousands of distinct CDR3 sequences, roughly 15% were seen once, and the ten largest hold roughly 20%. Specimen: PBMCs or a T cell subset sorted from them (not recorded which). Every receptor here comes from a young man who had mild COVID-19 (a few samples of this study predate the infection). Cell type and time point are not known.

This clonotype was found a few times. The chain joins TRBV6-5 to TRBJ1-6; 9 bases agree with TRBD1. V lost 0 bases, J lost 12 bases, and 6 bases stayed unmatched. This CDR3 has 15 residues. CDR1 is MNHEY and CDR2 is SVGAGI in the germline V gene. This CDR3 is CASSYSHRGRGPLHF. The CDR3 bases are TGTGCCAGCAGTTACTCGCACAGGGGGCGCGGACCCCTCCACTTT.

This clonotype has more than one count but fewer than ten. V and J are TRBV3-1 and TRBJ2-2; D is unclear. Germline-derived CDR1 and CDR2 are LGHDT and YNNKEL (reference sequence). The CDR3 spans 12 residues. V lost 7 bases and J 4 bases, leaving 7 bases between the germline ends. CDR3 loop: CASTYATGELFF. CDR3 bases: TGTGCCAGCACCTATGCCACCGGGGAGCTGTTTTTT. Looking up the rest from reference TRBV3-1 and TRBJ2-2 gives the full variable domain: DTAVSQTPKYLVTQMGNDKSIKCEQNLGHDTMYWYKQDSKKFLKIMFSYNNKELIINETVPNRFSPKSPDKAHLNLHINSLELGDSAVYFCASTYATGELFFGEGSRLTVL.

The chain has TRBV7-9 and TRBJ2-2, with D possibly matching TRBD2 (5 bases). Germline CDR1 is SEHNR and CDR2 is FQNEAQ (reference sequence). This CDR3 spans 13 amino acids. Deletions cut 3 bases from V and 7 bases from J, with 9 bases between. The CDR3 sequence: CASSFRGFGELFF. For the CDR3, the DNA is TGTGCCAGCAGCTTTCGAGGGTTCGGGGAGCTGTTTTTT.

A few counts support this clonotype. The chain employs TRBV12-3 or TRBV12-4 and TRBJ2-3; no clear D gene. V dropped 4 bases and J dropped 4 bases, with 6 bases sitting between them. This CDR3 is 12 amino acids long. The CDR3 protein is CASSYLPDTQYF. In DNA form, the CDR3 reads TGTGCCAGCAGTTATCTCCCAGATACGCAGTATTTT.

This clonotype was picked up many times. V and J are TRBV5-1 and TRBJ2-7, with a tentative D call TRBD2 (6 bases). The CDR3 has 14 amino acids. Germline V gene sequence: CDR1 SGHRS, CDR2 YFSETQ. V was shortened by 5 bases and J by 3 bases, with 15 bases between the two germline ends. The CDR3 reads CASRRDSLGYEQYF. CDR3 in DNA: TGCGCCAGCAGACGGGACTCCTTGGGCTACGAGCAGTACTTC.

This clonotype was detected only a few times. The rearrangement links TRBV25-1 to TRBJ2-7, with TRBD1 identical over 8 bases. Per the germline V gene, CDR1 is MGHDK and CDR2 is SYGVNS. CDR3 size: 14 residues. Unmatched junction bases numbered 6, after V lost 5 bases and J lost 3 bases. CDR3 loop: CASSYGTGRYEQYF. DNA of the CDR3: TGTGCCAGCAGTTACGGGACAGGACGCTACGAGCAGTACTTC.